These T cell receptor beta chains were read from a single sample in a study of blood T cell repertoires in COVID-19. The assay was immunoSEQ multiplex PCR, and TCRdb's table has in-frame clones only and misses some. This table has 90,000 to 120,000 clones, approximately 85% appearing once. Sequencing was performed on peripheral blood. The source of these receptors is a human donor in a cohort sampled during active COVID-19. Each CDR3 is given with its conserved first and last residue. A D gene is named only where the DNA matches it firmly. Not all rows give a size; the values are once, few, many and, for expanded clones, a class.

j_call clone_size v_call d_call cdr3_aa cdr3_nt
TRBJ1-2 NA TRBV12-3/TRBV12-4 NA CASSSAYGGGYTF TGTGCCAGCAGTTCCGCTTACGGAGGAGGCTACACCTTC
TRBJ1-6 NA TRBV6-1 NA CASSEREYNSPLHF TGTGCCAGCAGTGAGAGAGAGTATAATTCACCCCTCCACTTT
TRBJ2-1 few TRBV2 TRBD2 CASSGTSGDEFF TGTGCCAGCAGCGGGACTAGCGGGGATGAGTTCTTC
TRBJ1-6 NA TRBV2 NA CASSLGRVGISPLHF TGTGCCAGCAGCCTCGGCAGGGTGGGTATCTCACCCCTCCACTTT
TRBJ1-5 NA TRBV23-1 NA CASSQKNEQDDQPQHF TGCGCCAGCAGTCAAAAGAATGAGCAGGATGATCAGCCCCAGCATTTT
TRBJ2-6 NA TRBV11-2 TRBD1 CASSPDRWTGANVLTF TGTGCCAGCAGCCCGGACAGGTGGACTGGGGCCAACGTCCTGACTTTC
TRBJ2-1 NA TRBV27 TRBD2 CASSLAGGEQFF TGTGCCAGCAGTCTAGCGGGAGGTGAGCAGTTCTTC
TRBJ1-4 few TRBV6-5 TRBD1 CASRTGTVSKKLFF TGTGCCAGCAGGACCGGGACAGTGAGTAAAAAACTGTTTTTT
TRBJ2-5 NA TRBV7-3 NA CASSLNERETQYF TGTGCCAGCAGCTTAAATGAGAGAGAGACCCAGTACTTC
TRBJ2-7 NA TRBV28 TRBD2 CASRQSGGGAYEQYF TGTGCCAGCAGACAAAGCGGGGGGGGCGCCTACGAGCAGTACTTC
TRBJ1-6 NA TRBV3-1/TRBV3-2 NA CASTGESSPLHF TGTGCCAGCACCGGGGAGAGTTCACCCCTCCACTTT
TRBJ1-1 NA TRBV28 NA CASLTGNTEAFF TGTGCCAGCCTTACAGGGAACACTGAAGCTTTCTTT
TRBJ1-1 NA TRBV6-5 NA CASRGGGGMNTEAFF TGTGCCAGCAGGGGCGGGGGGGGAATGAACACTGAAGCTTTCTTT
TRBJ2-1 NA TRBV24-1 TRBD2 CATSDLAGGDPERHNEQFF TGTGCCACCAGTGATCTAGCGGGAGGTGATCCGGAAAGACACAATGAGCAGTTCTTC
TRBJ2-2 NA TRBV28 NA CASRKTRTGELFF TGTGCCAGCAGAAAAACCAGAACCGGGGAGCTGTTTTTT
TRBJ2-2 NA TRBV4-2 TRBD2 CASSQEWAGGSGELFF TGTGCCAGCAGCCAAGAATGGGCGGGAGGGTCCGGGGAGCTGTTTTTT
TRBJ2-7 NA TRBV2 TRBD2 CASSLAGGSYEQYF TGTGCCAGTTCGTTAGCGGGAGGCTCCTACGAGCAGTACTTC
TRBJ2-1 once TRBV10-1 TRBD2 CASSDLGASGRDNEQFF TGCGCCAGCAGTGATCTTGGCGCTAGCGGGAGAGACAATGAGCAGTTCTTC
TRBJ1-1 once TRBV30 TRBD1 CAWRGQQNTEAFF TGTGCCTGGAGGGGACAGCAGAACACTGAAGCTTTCTTT
TRBJ2-5 NA TRBV28 NA CASGRGDQTQYF TGTGCCAGCGGCCGCGGGGATCAGACCCAGTACTTC
TRBJ2-7 once TRBV27 TRBD2 CASSQERDYEQYF TGTGCCAGCAGTCAAGAGCGGGACTACGAGCAGTACTTC
TRBJ2-1 NA TRBV5-1 TRBD2 CASSFPGLASGNEQFF TGCGCCAGCAGCTTCCCGGGACTAGCATCGGGAAATGAGCAGTTCTTC
TRBJ1-2 NA TRBV4-1 NA CASSQEAGPYGYTF TGCGCCAGCAGCCAAGAGGCAGGGCCCTATGGCTACACCTTC
TRBJ2-3 NA TRBV7-9 NA CASSWRTASTDTQYF TGTGCCAGCAGCTGGCGGACAGCTAGCACAGATACGCAGTATTTT
TRBJ1-5 NA TRBV6-5 TRBD1 CASRRDRGGNQPQHF TGTGCCAGCAGACGGGACAGGGGAGGTAATCAGCCCCAGCATTTT
TRBJ2-2 NA TRBV5-6 NA CASSLPRTAANTGELFF TGTGCCAGCAGCCTCCCCCGGACAGCCGCGAACACCGGGGAGCTGTTTTTT
TRBJ2-7 NA TRBV2 TRBD2 CASSIAGKYYEQYF TGTGCCAGCAGTATAGCGGGTAAATACTACGAGCAGTACTTC
TRBJ2-1 NA TRBV7-7 TRBD2 CASSHSSGDSYNEQFF TGTGCTAGCAGCCACTCTAGCGGGGACTCCTACAATGAGCAGTTCTTC
TRBJ2-1 NA TRBV27 TRBD2 CASSPGTSGRWQFF TGTGCCAGCAGTCCCGGGACTAGCGGGAGATGGCAGTTCTTC
TRBJ2-3 NA TRBV7-9 TRBD1 CASSHLVGQGTDTQYF TGTGCCAGCAGCCACCTTGTGGGACAGGGCACAGATACGCAGTATTTT
TRBJ2-1 NA TRBV5-4 TRBD2 CASSSRTSGLLDEQFF TGTGCCAGCAGCAGCCGGACTAGCGGGCTCTTGGATGAGCAGTTCTTC
TRBJ2-1 once TRBV7-2 NA CASSFAVRSYNEQFF TGTGCCAGCAGCTTCGCGGTAAGATCCTACAATGAGCAGTTCTTC
TRBJ2-3 NA TRBV4-2 NA CASSQETRSLSTQYF TGTGCCAGCAGCCAAGAAACTAGGAGCCTCTCGACGCAGTATTTT
TRBJ2-3 NA TRBV5-4 TRBD2 CASSPGLAGGGVTDTQYF TGTGCCAGCAGCCCCGGACTAGCGGGAGGAGGAGTCACAGATACGCAGTATTTT
TRBJ1-1 NA TRBV7-9 NA CASSLLAEGTEAFF TGTGCCAGCAGCCTTTTGGCGGAGGGCACTGAAGCTTTCTTT
TRBJ2-1 large TRBV18 NA CASSVTGYYNEQFF TGTGCCAGCTCAGTAACAGGGTACTACAATGAGCAGTTCTTC
TRBJ1-6 NA TRBV18 NA CASSPDRGFSSYNSPLHF TGTGCCAGCTCACCCGATCGAGGGTTCAGCTCCTATAATTCACCCCTCCACTTT
TRBJ2-1 NA TRBV5-6 TRBD2 CASSLDYIAGEGGEQFF TGTGCCAGCAGCTTAGATTACATAGCGGGAGAAGGCGGTGAGCAGTTCTTC
TRBJ2-2 NA TRBV27 TRBD2 CASSSTSGSGTGELFF TGTGCCAGCAGTTCCACTAGCGGGAGTGGAACCGGGGAGCTGTTTTTT
TRBJ2-7 NA TRBV29-1 TRBD2 CSVDLAGLGYEQYF TGCAGCGTTGATCTAGCGGGTCTAGGGTACGAGCAGTACTTC